The present TCR beta chain was sequenced within a study of blood T cell repertoires in COVID-19. Study in general: The United States, Italy and Spain supplied acute and convalescent COVID-19 samples. From T cells, B-cell-depleted T cells, or PBMCs came the material, which was cDNA or gDNA.

This CDR3 is 14 amino acids long. CDR1 and CDR2 (germline): MNHEY, SMNVEV (reference sequence). V was cut by 3 bases and J by 2 bases, with 8 bases left in between. In the original processing: Quantification of nucleated cells was approximated via reference gene primer amplification. Produced via immunoSEQ multiplex PCR; TCRdb's table is partial and in-frame only. That table furnishes V, J and clone size, whereas the DNA furnished D and trimming. The table records some 340,000 clones, 85% of them present only once. The material sequenced was peripheral blood. The chain couples TRBV27 to TRBJ2-1; weak D call: TRBD2 (5 bases). The clonotype was recovered from a woman between 18 and 29 years old with acute or convalescent COVID-19. As DNA, the CDR3 is TGTGCCAGCAGTTTGGTGGGAGCCTACAATGAGCAGTTCTTC. The encoded protein is CASSLVGAYNEQFF.